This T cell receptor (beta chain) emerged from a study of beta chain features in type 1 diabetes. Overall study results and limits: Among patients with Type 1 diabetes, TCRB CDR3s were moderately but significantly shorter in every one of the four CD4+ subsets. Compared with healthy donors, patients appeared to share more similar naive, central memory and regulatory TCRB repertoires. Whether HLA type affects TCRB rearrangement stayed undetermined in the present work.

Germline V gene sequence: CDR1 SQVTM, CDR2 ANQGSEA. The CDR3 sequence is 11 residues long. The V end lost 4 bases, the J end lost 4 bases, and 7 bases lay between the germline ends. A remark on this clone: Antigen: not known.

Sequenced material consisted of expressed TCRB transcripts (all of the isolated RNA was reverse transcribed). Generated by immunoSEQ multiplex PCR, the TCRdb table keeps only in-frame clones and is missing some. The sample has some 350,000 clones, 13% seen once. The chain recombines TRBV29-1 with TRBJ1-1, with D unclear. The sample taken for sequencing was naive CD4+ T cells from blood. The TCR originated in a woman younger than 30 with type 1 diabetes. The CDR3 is CSVARTTEAFF. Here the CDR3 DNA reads TGCAGCGTTGCCAGAACCACTGAAGCTTTCTTT.